Reported below is one TCR beta chain. Method: immunoSEQ multiplex PCR; TCRdb's copy keeps in-frame clones and lacks some. The sample lists fewer than 500,000 clones; 87% were seen once. This sample is part of a study of blood T cell repertoires in COVID-19. Germline CDR1 MDHEN, CDR2 SYDVKM. V lost 6 bases and J lost 1; bases outside the gene matches: 5. This CDR3 has 14 amino acids. Cohort placement rested on clinical history that participants reported themselves. The sample taken for sequencing was PBMCs or T cells enriched from blood (not recorded which). The clonotype was recovered from a woman younger than 35 who had recovered from COVID-19. V is TRBV28 and J is TRBJ2-5; the match to TRBD2 covers 7 bases. The CDR3 DNA is TGTGCCAGCAGGTCCTGGGGGGGCCAAGAGACCCAGTACTTC. It translates to CASRSWGGQETQYF. The variable domain in full, with the rest retrieved from reference TRBV28 and TRBJ2-5, is DVKVTQSSRYLVKRTGEKVFLECVQDMDHENMFWYRQDPGLGLRLIYFSYDVKMKEKGDIPEGYSVSREKKERFSLILESASTNQTSMYLCASRSWGGQETQYFGPGTRLLVL.